The 2 T cell receptor beta chains presented below share a single source sample, sequenced in a study of blood T cell repertoires in COVID-19. Measured with immunoSEQ multiplex PCR; TCRdb has only the in-frame clones, and not every one. This sample has some 330,000 clones; about 90% occur once, and the top ten carry 5% to 6%. Sequences were obtained from PBMCs or T cells enriched from blood (not recorded which). These receptors all stem from a man aged 25 to 40 who had recovered from COVID-19.

This sequence joins TRBV28 and TRBJ1-1, with D perhaps matching TRBD1 (6 bases). The CDR3 runs 15 residues. Germline V gene sequence: CDR1 MDHEN, CDR2 SYDVKM. V dropped 6 bases and J dropped 4 bases, with 18 bases sitting between them. CDR3 bases: TGTGCCAGCAGCCTCGACCAGGGGAGTATCACTGAAGCTTTCTTT. Translation gives CASSLDQGSITEAFF.

The rearrangement joins TRBV18 to TRBJ2-3; tentatively, D is TRBD1 (5 bases). The V gene lost 1 base and the J gene lost 3 bases, with 11 bases spanning the gap. The CDR3 covers 15 residues. CDR1 and CDR2 (germline): KGHSH, LQKENI. The CDR3 loop reads CASSPRQGRTDTQYF. The CDR3 DNA sequence: TGTGCCAGCTCACCACGGCAGGGTAGAACAGATACGCAGTATTTT.